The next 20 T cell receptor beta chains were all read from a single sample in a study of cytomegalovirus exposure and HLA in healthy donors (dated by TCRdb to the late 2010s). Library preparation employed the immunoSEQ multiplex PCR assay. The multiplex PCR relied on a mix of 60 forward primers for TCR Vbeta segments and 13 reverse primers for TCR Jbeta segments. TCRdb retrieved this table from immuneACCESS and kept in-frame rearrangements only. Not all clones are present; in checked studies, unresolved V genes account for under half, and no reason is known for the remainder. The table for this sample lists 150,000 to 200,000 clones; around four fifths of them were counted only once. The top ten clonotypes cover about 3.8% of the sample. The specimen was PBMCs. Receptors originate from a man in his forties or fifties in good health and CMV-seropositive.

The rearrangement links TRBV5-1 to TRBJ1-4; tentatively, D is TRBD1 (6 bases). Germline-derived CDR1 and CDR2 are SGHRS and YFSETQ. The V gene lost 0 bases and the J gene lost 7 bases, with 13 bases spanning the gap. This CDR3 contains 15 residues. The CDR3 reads CASSLAGGAGEKLFF. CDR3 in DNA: TGCGCCAGCAGCTTGGCTGGGGGGGCGGGTGAAAAACTGTTTTTT. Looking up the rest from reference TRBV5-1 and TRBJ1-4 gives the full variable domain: KAGVTQTPRYLIKTRGQQVTLSCSPISGHRSVSWYQQTPGQGLQFLFEYFSETQRNKGNFPGRFSGRQFSNSRSEMNVSTLELGDSALYLCASSLAGGAGEKLFFGSGTQLSVL.

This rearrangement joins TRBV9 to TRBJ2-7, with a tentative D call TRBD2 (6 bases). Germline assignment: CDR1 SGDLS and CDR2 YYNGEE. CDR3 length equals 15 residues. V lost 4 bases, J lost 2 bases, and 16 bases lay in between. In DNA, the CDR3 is TGTGCCAGCAGCTTAAGACTAGGGGTCCCCTACGAGCAGTACTTC. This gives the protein CASSLRLGVPYEQYF.

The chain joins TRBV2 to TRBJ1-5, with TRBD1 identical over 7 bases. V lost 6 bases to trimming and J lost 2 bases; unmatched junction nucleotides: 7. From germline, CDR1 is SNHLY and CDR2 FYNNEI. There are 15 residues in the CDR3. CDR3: CASRAQGVGNQPQHF. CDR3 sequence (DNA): TGTGCCAGCAGGGCTCAGGGGGTCGGCAATCAGCCCCAGCATTTT.

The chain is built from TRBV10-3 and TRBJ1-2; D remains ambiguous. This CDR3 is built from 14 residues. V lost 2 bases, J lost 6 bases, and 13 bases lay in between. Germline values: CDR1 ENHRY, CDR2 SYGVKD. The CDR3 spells CAISENKGADGYTF. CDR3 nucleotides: TGTGCCATCAGTGAGAATAAGGGAGCAGATGGCTACACCTTC.

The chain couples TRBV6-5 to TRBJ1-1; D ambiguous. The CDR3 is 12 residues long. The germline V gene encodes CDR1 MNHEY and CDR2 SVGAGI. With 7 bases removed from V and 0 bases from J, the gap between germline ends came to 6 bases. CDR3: CASNTLNTEAFF. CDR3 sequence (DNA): TGTGCCAGCAACACCTTGAACACTGAAGCTTTCTTT.

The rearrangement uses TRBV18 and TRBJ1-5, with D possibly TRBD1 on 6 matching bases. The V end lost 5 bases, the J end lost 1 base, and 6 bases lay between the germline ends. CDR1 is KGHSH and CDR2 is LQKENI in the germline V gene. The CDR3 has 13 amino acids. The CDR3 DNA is TGTGCCAGCTCAGGACAGAGCAATCAGCCCCAGCATTTT. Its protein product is CASSGQSNQPQHF.

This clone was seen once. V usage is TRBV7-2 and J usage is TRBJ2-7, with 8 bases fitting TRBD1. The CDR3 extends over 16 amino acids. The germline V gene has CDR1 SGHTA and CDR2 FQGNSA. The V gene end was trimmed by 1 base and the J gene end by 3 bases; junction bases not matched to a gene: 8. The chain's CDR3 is CASSLGAGQGFYEQYF. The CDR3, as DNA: TGTGCCAGCAGCTTAGGAGCCGGACAGGGTTTCTACGAGCAGTACTTC.

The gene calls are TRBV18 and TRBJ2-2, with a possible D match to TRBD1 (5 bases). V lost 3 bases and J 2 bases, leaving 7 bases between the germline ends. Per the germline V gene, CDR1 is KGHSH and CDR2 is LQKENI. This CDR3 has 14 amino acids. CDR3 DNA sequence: TGTGCCAGCTCACCGCAGGGAAACACCGGGGAGCTGTTTTTT. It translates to CASSPQGNTGELFF.

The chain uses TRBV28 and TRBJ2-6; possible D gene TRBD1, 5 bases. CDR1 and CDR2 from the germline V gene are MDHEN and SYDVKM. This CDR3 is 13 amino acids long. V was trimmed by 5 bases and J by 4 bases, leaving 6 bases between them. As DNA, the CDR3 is TGTGCCAGCAGTCGACAGGGGGCCAACGTCCTGACTTTC. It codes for CASSRQGANVLTF. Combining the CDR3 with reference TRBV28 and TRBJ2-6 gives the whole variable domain DVKVTQSSRYLVKRTGEKVFLECVQDMDHENMFWYRQDPGLGLRLIYFSYDVKMKEKGDIPEGYSVSREKKERFSLILESASTNQTSMYLCASSRQGANVLTFGAGSRLTVL.

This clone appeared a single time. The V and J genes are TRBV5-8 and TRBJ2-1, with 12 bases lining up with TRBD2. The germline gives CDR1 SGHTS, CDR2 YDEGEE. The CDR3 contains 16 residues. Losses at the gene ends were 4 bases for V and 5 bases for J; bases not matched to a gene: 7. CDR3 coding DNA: TGTGCCAGCAGCGCCCCTAGCGGGAGGGCCCACAATGAGCAGTTCTTC. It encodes CASSAPSGRAHNEQFF.

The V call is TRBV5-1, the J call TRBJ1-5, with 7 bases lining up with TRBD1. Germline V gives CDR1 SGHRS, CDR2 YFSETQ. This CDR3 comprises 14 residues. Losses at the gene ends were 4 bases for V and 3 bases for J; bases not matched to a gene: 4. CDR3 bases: TGCGCCAGCAGCAGGGACAGCCCCAATCAGCCCCAGCATTTT. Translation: CASSRDSPNQPQHF.

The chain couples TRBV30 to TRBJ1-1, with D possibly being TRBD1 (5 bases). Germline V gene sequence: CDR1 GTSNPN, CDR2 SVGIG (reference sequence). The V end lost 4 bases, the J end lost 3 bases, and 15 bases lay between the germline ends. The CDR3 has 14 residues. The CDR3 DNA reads TGTGCCTGGACACCTTGGGGCGCGGACACTGAAGCTTTCTTT. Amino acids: CAWTPWGADTEAFF. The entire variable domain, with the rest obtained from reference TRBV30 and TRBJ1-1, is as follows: SQTIHQWPATLVQPVGSPLSLECTVEGTSNPNLYWYRQAAGRGLQLLFYSVGIGQISSEVPQNLSASRPQDRQFILSSKKLLLSDSGFYLCAWTPWGADTEAFFGQGTRLTVV.

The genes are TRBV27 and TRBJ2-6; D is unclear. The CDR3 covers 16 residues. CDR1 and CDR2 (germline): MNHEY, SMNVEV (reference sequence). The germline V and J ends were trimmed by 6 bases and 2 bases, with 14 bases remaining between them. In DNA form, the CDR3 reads TGTGCCAGCAGCTTCGTGGGTGCGGCTGGGGCCAACGTCCTGACTTTC. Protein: CASSFVGAAGANVLTF.

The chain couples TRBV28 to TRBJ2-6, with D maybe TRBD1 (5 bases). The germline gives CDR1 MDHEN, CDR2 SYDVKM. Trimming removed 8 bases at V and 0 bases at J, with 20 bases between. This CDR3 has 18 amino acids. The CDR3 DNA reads TGTGCCAGCCTCCAGCCGGCAGGGTCGGGCTCTGGGGCCAACGTCCTGACTTTC. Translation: CASLQPAGSGSGANVLTF. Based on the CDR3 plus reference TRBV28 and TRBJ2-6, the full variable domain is DVKVTQSSRYLVKRTGEKVFLECVQDMDHENMFWYRQDPGLGLRLIYFSYDVKMKEKGDIPEGYSVSREKKERFSLILESASTNQTSMYLCASLQPAGSGSGANVLTFGAGSRLTVL.

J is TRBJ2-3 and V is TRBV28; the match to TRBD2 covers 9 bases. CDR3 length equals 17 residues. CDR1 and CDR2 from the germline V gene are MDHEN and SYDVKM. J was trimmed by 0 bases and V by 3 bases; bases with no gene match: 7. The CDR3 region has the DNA TGTGCCAGCAGTTTTCCCCTAGCGGGGACTAGCACAGATACGCAGTATTTT. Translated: CASSFPLAGTSTDTQYF.

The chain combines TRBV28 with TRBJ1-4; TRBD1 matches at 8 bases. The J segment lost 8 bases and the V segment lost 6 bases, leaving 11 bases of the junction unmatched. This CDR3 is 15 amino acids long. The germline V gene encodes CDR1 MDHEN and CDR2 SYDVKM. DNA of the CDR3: TGTGCCAGCAGATTTGGACAGGGTATAGGAGAAAAACTGTTTTTT. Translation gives CASRFGQGIGEKLFF.

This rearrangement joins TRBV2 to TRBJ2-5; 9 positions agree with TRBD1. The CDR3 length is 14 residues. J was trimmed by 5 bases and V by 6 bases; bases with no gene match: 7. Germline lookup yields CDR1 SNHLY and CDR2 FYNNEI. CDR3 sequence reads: CASRWTGVGETQYF. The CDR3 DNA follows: TGTGCCAGCAGATGGACAGGGGTAGGGGAGACCCAGTACTTC.

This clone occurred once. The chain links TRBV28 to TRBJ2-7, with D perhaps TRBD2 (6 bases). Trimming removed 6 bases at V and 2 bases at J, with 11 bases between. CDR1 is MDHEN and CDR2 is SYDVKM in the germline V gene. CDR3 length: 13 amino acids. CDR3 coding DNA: TGTGCCAGCAGGTTCGGCGGGGCCTACGAGCAGTACTTC. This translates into CASRFGGAYEQYF.

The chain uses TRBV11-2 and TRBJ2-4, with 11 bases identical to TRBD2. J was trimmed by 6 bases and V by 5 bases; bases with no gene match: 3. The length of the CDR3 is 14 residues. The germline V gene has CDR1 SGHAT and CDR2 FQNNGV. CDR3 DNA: TGTGCCAGCAGCCCGGGGACTAGCGGAAACATTCAGTACTTC. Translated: CASSPGTSGNIQYF. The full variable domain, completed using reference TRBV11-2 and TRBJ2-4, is EAGVAQSPRYKIIEKRQSVAFWCNPISGHATLYWYQQILGQGPKLLIQFQNNGVVDDSQLPKDRFSAERLKGVDSTLKIQPAKLEDSAVYLCASSPGTSGNIQYFGAGTRLSVL.

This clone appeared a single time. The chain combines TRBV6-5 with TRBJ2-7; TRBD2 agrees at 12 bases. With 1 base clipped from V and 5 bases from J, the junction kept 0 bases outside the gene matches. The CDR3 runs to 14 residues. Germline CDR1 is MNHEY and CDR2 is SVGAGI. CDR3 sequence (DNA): TGTGCCAGCAGTTACTGGACTAGCGGGGACGAGCAGTACTTC. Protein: CASSYWTSGDEQYF.